This is a list of T cell receptor beta chains from one sample in a study of cytomegalovirus exposure and HLA in healthy donors. Some clones are missing from TCRdb's copy, which holds only in-frame ones; the method was immunoSEQ multiplex PCR. The sample consists of about 180,000 clones, around 72% of them appearing once. The source material was PBMCs. The receptors were sampled from a female donor in good health and CMV-seronegative. CDR3s include the opening cysteine and the closing phenylalanine or tryptophan. D genes are given only for firm matches. Clone size is stated in some rows and not others, as once, few, many or a class when expanded.

TRBJ2-1,TRBV15,-,-,CATSRVPSNEQFF,TGTGCCACCAGCAGAGTCCCGTCTAATGAGCAGTTCTTC
TRBJ2-5,TRBV4-3,TRBD2,few,CASSQGGGETQYF,TGCGCCAGCAGCCAAGGGGGGGGAGAGACCCAGTACTTC
TRBJ2-2,TRBV7-9,-,few,CASSLVTRVGTGELFF,TGTGCCAGCAGCTTAGTTACCAGGGTCGGGACCGGGGAGCTGTTTTTT
TRBJ2-1,TRBV4-3,-,-,CASSQDGTRYNEQFF,TGCGCCAGCAGCCAAGACGGGACTCGCTACAATGAGCAGTTCTTC
TRBJ1-3,TRBV27,TRBD1,-,CASWTGLHGNTIYF,TGTGCCAGCTGGACAGGGTTACATGGAAACACCATATATTTT
TRBJ2-1,TRBV7-2,-,-,CASSLDSSPRSHNEQFF,TGTGCCAGCAGCTTAGATTCATCTCCTAGATCACACAATGAGCAGTTCTTC
TRBJ1-5,TRBV15,-,-,CATSGSDYQPQHF,TGTGCCACCAGCGGATCGGACTATCAGCCCCAGCATTTT
TRBJ2-6,TRBV28,TRBD1,-,CASRRGGTGANVLTF,TGTGCCAGCCGCCGAGGGGGCACTGGGGCCAACGTCCTGACTTTC
TRBJ2-1,TRBV11-1,TRBD1,-,CASSPGTDLAYNEQFF,TGTGCCAGCAGCCCGGGGACAGACCTCGCCTACAATGAGCAGTTCTTC
TRBJ2-7,TRBV7-2,TRBD1,-,CASSFLGQYYEQYF,TGTGCCAGCAGCTTCTTGGGACAGTACTACGAGCAGTACTTC
TRBJ1-2,TRBV30,-,-,CAWSVLGGEGYTF,TGTGCCTGGAGTGTACTGGGGGGTGAGGGCTACACCTTC
TRBJ2-2,TRBV4-3,-,-,CASSQDRFTGELFF,TGCGCCAGCAGCCAAGATCGGTTCACCGGGGAGCTGTTTTTT
TRBJ2-5,TRBV28,-,-,CASSPASAEETQYF,TGTGCCAGCAGTCCCGCTAGCGCAGAAGAGACCCAGTACTTC
TRBJ2-1,TRBV6-4,TRBD1,few,CASRVWDSEYNEQFF,TGTGCCAGCAGGGTATGGGACAGTGAATACAATGAGCAGTTCTTC
TRBJ2-1,TRBV6-5,-,-,CASSYSLKQFF,TGTGCCAGCAGTTACTCGCTAAAGCAGTTCTTC
TRBJ1-1,TRBV11-2,-,-,CASSPGTSNTEAFF,TGTGCCAGCAGCCCCGGGACATCGAACACTGAAGCTTTCTTT
TRBJ1-4,TRBV4-2,-,few,CASTAGGHLGEKLFF,TGTGCCAGCACCGCGGGGGGACACCTAGGCGAAAAACTGTTTTTT
TRBJ2-6,TRBV27,-,-,CASRAGRSGANVLTF,TGTGCCAGCAGGGCAGGGCGCTCTGGGGCCAACGTCCTGACTTTC
TRBJ1-2,TRBV13,-,once,CASSLPEGGVYGYTF,TGTGCCAGCAGCCTCCCAGAAGGAGGGGTATATGGCTACACCTTC
TRBJ2-5,TRBV6-5,-,-,CASSYTVRRWETQYF,TGTGCCAGCAGTTATACAGTCAGGAGGTGGGAGACCCAGTACTTC
TRBJ2-7,TRBV11-2,TRBD2,once,CASSLGGGGQYYEQYF,TGTGCCAGCAGCTTAGGGGGCGGGGGGCAGTACTACGAGCAGTACTTC
TRBJ2-1,TRBV18,-,-,CASSPPARGEQFF,TGTGCCAGCTCACCACCGGCTAGAGGCGAGCAGTTCTTC
TRBJ1-1,TRBV18,-,-,CASSPGAVNTEAFF,TGTGCCAGCTCACCGGGGGCGGTGAACACTGAAGCTTTCTTT
TRBJ2-1,TRBV4-1,TRBD2,-,CASSQASGGVDEQFF,TGCGCCAGCAGCCAGGCTAGCGGGGGGGTCGATGAGCAGTTCTTC
TRBJ2-2,TRBV28,-,once,CASSLWYGSVNTGELFF,TGTGCCAGCAGTTTATGGTACGGGAGCGTGAACACCGGGGAGCTGTTTTTT
TRBJ2-5,TRBV5-1,TRBD2,-,CASGRSGGFQETQYF,TGCGCCAGCGGTAGAAGCGGGGGGTTTCAAGAGACCCAGTACTTC
TRBJ1-2,TRBV28,-,-,CASSFPRTRPNYGYTF,TGTGCCAGCAGTTTTCCACGGACACGGCCTAACTATGGCTACACCTTC
TRBJ1-1,TRBV7-9,TRBD1,few,CASKDRDDTEAFF,TGTGCCAGCAAGGACAGGGATGACACTGAAGCTTTCTTT
TRBJ2-7,TRBV28,-,-,CASSQGSSEQYF,TGTGCCAGCAGTCAGGGATCTAGCGAGCAGTACTTC
TRBJ2-6,TRBV2,-,few,CASSEQQGSGANVLTF,TGTGCCAGCAGTGAACAACAGGGCTCTGGGGCCAACGTCCTGACTTTC
TRBJ1-1,TRBV5-8,-,-,CASSLDYWNTEAFF,TGTGCCAGCAGCTTGGATTACTGGAACACTGAAGCTTTCTTT
TRBJ2-7,TRBV10-1,TRBD1,-,CASSETTGTANYEQYF,TGCGCCAGCAGTGAGACAACCGGGACAGCAAACTACGAGCAGTACTTC
TRBJ1-2,TRBV4-1,TRBD1,-,CASSQEGAGGIYGYTF,TGCGCCAGCAGCCAAGAAGGCGCAGGGGGCATCTATGGCTACACCTTC
TRBJ1-3,TRBV5-6,TRBD1,once,CASSLPTGEGNTIYF,TGTGCCAGCAGCTTGCCCACAGGGGAAGGAAACACCATATATTTT
TRBJ1-2,TRBV27,TRBD1,-,CASSLLGQGAHGYTF,TGTGCCAGCAGTTTGTTAGGACAGGGGGCTCATGGCTACACCTTC
TRBJ2-7,TRBV15,-,-,CATSSYREANEQYF,TGTGCCACCAGCAGCTACAGGGAAGCCAACGAGCAGTACTTC
TRBJ2-7,TRBV7-6,TRBD1,-,CASSLGTGWYEQYF,TGTGCCAGCAGCTTGGGGACAGGGTGGTACGAGCAGTACTTC
TRBJ1-6,TRBV29-1,-,-,CSVRQEAYSPLHF,TGCAGCGTTCGACAGGAGGCTTATTCACCCCTCCACTTT
TRBJ2-1,TRBV27,TRBD1,-,CASSPLGTGGYNEQFF,TGTGCCAGCAGTCCCCTTGGGACAGGGGGATACAATGAGCAGTTCTTC
TRBJ2-3,TRBV5-1,TRBD2,-,CASSFLASGRGGTDTQYF,TGCGCCAGCAGCTTTCTGGCTAGCGGGAGGGGAGGCACAGATACGCAGTATTTT
TRBJ2-4,TRBV7-8,-,few,CASSPSRGFMTKNIQYF,TGTGCCAGCAGCCCAAGCCGGGGGTTTATGACCAAAAACATTCAGTACTTC
TRBJ2-7,TRBV18,TRBD1,once,CASSPRRGTAIAEQYF,TGTGCCAGCTCACCACGAAGGGGGACAGCCATTGCCGAGCAGTACTTC
TRBJ2-7,TRBV7-2,-,-,CASSLYPGLEQYF,TGTGCCAGCAGCTTATACCCAGGGCTGGAGCAGTACTTC
TRBJ1-5,TRBV7-8,-,-,CASSSSRVGQPQHF,TGTGCCAGCAGTTCGTCGAGGGTGGGGCAGCCCCAGCATTTT
TRBJ2-2,TRBV14,TRBD1,-,CASRNSGTGETGELFF,TGTGCCAGCAGGAACTCGGGGACAGGTGAAACCGGGGAGCTGTTTTTT
TRBJ2-2,TRBV2,-,-,CASSYGGGTGELFF,TGTGCCAGCAGTTACGGGGGAGGTACCGGGGAGCTGTTTTTT
TRBJ2-3,TRBV10-3,TRBD2,few,CAISAGLAGAPSTDTQYF,TGTGCCATCAGTGCCGGACTAGCGGGAGCACCCAGCACAGATACGCAGTATTTT
TRBJ2-7,TRBV27,-,-,CASSLFPDRSYEQYF,TGTGCCAGCAGTTTATTCCCTGACAGATCCTACGAGCAGTACTTC
TRBJ1-2,TRBV28,TRBD1,-,CASSEGAGDDYGYTF,TGTGCCAGCAGTGAGGGGGCTGGGGATGACTATGGCTACACCTTC